One sample yielded the 23 T cell receptor beta chains listed below, sequenced in a study of T cell responses to AZD1222 COVID-19 vaccine. Libraries were prepared by immunoSEQ multiplex PCR; TCRdb keeps only in-frame clonotypes and omits some of them. The table records about 100,000 clones, about 90% of them present only once. The sequencing used peripheral blood, collected on day 0 of AZD1222 vaccination. These TCRs come from an adult in good health.

The chain employs TRBV3-1 (or the pseudogene TRBV3-2) and TRBJ1-6, with 7 bases lining up with TRBD1. The V gene's germline CDR1 is LGHDT and CDR2 YNNKEL (reference sequence). The ends lost 0 bases at V and 7 bases at J; junction bases unmatched: 6. CDR3 length equals 16 residues. The CDR3 spells CASSQESGTANSPLHF. In DNA form, the CDR3 reads TGTGCCAGCAGCCAAGAGTCCGGGACAGCAAATTCACCCCTCCACTTT.

V gene TRBV6-4 combines with J gene TRBJ2-1, with 13 positions matching TRBD2. V was clipped by 4 bases and J by 6 bases; unmatched bases: 0. The CDR3 length is 14 residues. CDR1 is MRHNA and CDR2 is SNTAGT in the germline V gene. The CDR3 loop is CASSGTSGSNEQFF. The CDR3 DNA reads TGTGCCAGCAGTGGGACTAGCGGGAGCAATGAGCAGTTCTTC.

The chain carries TRBV28 and TRBJ2-7, with TRBD1 matching over 9 bases. V lost 5 bases and J lost 5; bases outside the gene matches: 7. The CDR3 has 14 amino acids. Germline CDR1 is MDHEN and CDR2 is SYDVKM. CDR3 region: CASSPGQGRDEQYF. CDR3 in DNA: TGTGCCAGCAGTCCGGGACAGGGTAGGGACGAGCAGTACTTC.

The V call is TRBV2, the J call TRBJ2-4; D gene unclear. The CDR3 sequence is 12 residues long. The germline V gene encodes CDR1 SNHLY and CDR2 FYNNEI. V lost 8 bases to trimming and J lost 2 bases, with 7 bases between them. As DNA, the CDR3 is TGTGCCAGCCGCGATACCAAAAACATTCAGTACTTC. Its translation: CASRDTKNIQYF.

This clone has more than one count but fewer than ten. This chain uses TRBV3-1 (or the pseudogene TRBV3-2) with TRBJ1-2; D is perhaps TRBD1 (5 bases). Deletions cut 1 base from V and 4 bases from J, with 7 bases between. Germline loops: CDR1 LGHDT, CDR2 YNNKEL (reference sequence). There are 13 residues in the CDR3. CDR3 DNA sequence: TGTGCCAGCAGCCAAGGCAGGGCCTATGGCTACACCTTC. Translated, it gives CASSQGRAYGYTF.

This rearrangement joins TRBV27 to TRBJ1-2; D not resolved. The CDR3 consists of 12 residues. Deletions cut 4 bases from V and 6 bases from J, with 9 bases between. Germline V gene sequence: CDR1 MNHEY, CDR2 SMNVEV (reference sequence). This CDR3 is CASSSGMHGYTF. The CDR3 DNA is TGTGCCAGCAGTTCTGGGATGCATGGCTACACCTTC.

The rearrangement joins TRBV11-3 to TRBJ2-1; D possibly corresponds to TRBD2 (6 bases). V shed 0 bases and J shed 0 bases, with 6 bases lying between them. The CDR3 is made up of 15 amino acids. Germline V gene data show CDR1 as SGHNT and CDR2 as YENEEA. CDR3 coding DNA: TGTGCCAGCAGCTTAGAGGAGGGCTCCTACAATGAGCAGTTCTTC. Its protein product is CASSLEEGSYNEQFF. The complete variable domain, with remaining parts taken from reference TRBV11-3 and TRBJ2-1, reads EAGVVQSPRYKIIEKKQPVAFWCNPISGHNTLYWYLQNLGQGPELLIRYENEEAVDDSQLPKDRFSAERLKGVDSTLKIQPAELGDSAVYLCASSLEEGSYNEQFFGPGTRLTVL.

The gene calls are TRBV10-3 and TRBJ2-7, with D unresolved. The CDR3 sequence is 12 residues long. V lost 4 bases and J lost 7, with 11 bases in between. Germline V gives CDR1 ENHRY, CDR2 SYGVKD. The CDR3: CAISAPPREQYF. As DNA, the CDR3 is TGTGCCATCAGTGCCCCCCCACGGGAGCAGTACTTC.

The J gene is TRBJ2-6, the V gene TRBV4-3, with D tentatively TRBD1 (6 bases). Trimming pared 5 bases from V and 0 bases from J, leaving 14 bases between. Germline V gives CDR1 LGHNA, CDR2 YSLEER. This CDR3 spans 17 amino acids. CDR3 DNA: TGCGCCAGCAGCGTGGGACATACTAGCTCTGGGGCCAACGTCCTGACTTTC. Protein product: CASSVGHTSSGANVLTF.

In this sample, this clone turned up once. The gene calls are TRBV4-2 and TRBJ2-1; 8 nucleotides align to TRBD1. In germline, CDR1 is LGHNA, CDR2 YNFKEQ. The junction had 8 bases not matched to a gene; V was cut back by 0 bases and J by 4 bases. CDR3 length: 17 residues. In nucleotides, the CDR3 is TGTGCCAGCAGCCAAGATAAATCAGGGGGCCAGTACAATGAGCAGTTCTTC. Translated, it gives CASSQDKSGGQYNEQFF.

This chain connects TRBV24-1 to TRBJ2-5; D is unresolved. The ends were cut back, 4 bases at V and 1 base at J, with 18 bases in the middle. CDR1 is KGHDR, CDR2 SFDVKD, per germline. The CDR3 totals 17 residues. The CDR3 coding sequence is TGTGCCACCAGTGACGGGTCAGCGAATTTCATCCAAGAGACCCAGTACTTC. It codes for CATSDGSANFIQETQYF.

This clone is a singleton in its sample. The V gene is TRBV7-6, the J gene TRBJ1-3; no reliable D call. Trimming left V 1 base short and J 3 bases short, with 10 bases between. Per the germline V gene, CDR1 is SGHVS and CDR2 is FNYEAQ. The CDR3 covers 15 residues. The CDR3 region is CASSLVAGIGNTIYF. The CDR3, as DNA: TGTGCCAGCAGCTTAGTCGCGGGGATTGGAAACACCATATATTTT.

This clone was counted a single time. The V and J genes are TRBV6-5 and TRBJ2-7; the D is unclear. Between the trimmed V and J ends, which lost 6 bases and 0 bases, there was a span of 9 bases. Looked up from germline, CDR1 is MNHEY and CDR2 is SVGAGI. The CDR3 sequence is 13 residues long. CDR3 in amino acids: CASSTPISYEQYF. The DNA of the CDR3 is TGTGCCAGCAGCACCCCAATCTCCTACGAGCAGTACTTC.

Comments on this clone: The junction departs from the called germline gene at one end, perhaps through a read error. The chain joins TRBV7-2 to TRBJ2-1; 12 nucleotides match TRBD2. Germline V gives CDR1 SGHTA, CDR2 FQGNSA. This CDR3 comprises 15 residues. The CDR3 spells CASSLAGGRGSEQFF. The CDR3 DNA reads TGTGCCAGCAGCCTAGCGGGAGGGCGGGGGAGTGAGCAGTTCTTC.

V gene TRBV7-6 combines with J gene TRBJ2-5; a possible D gene is TRBD2 (6 bases). V was clipped by 3 bases and J by 1 base, with 9 bases between them. Germline assignment: CDR1 SGHVS and CDR2 FNYEAQ. This CDR3 is 14 amino acids long. The CDR3 bases are TGTGCCAGCAGCTTTGGAGGGCCCCAAGAGACCCAGTACTTC. It yields the protein CASSFGGPQETQYF.

This clone was seen once. This chain joins TRBV27 and TRBJ2-1; 9 positions agree with TRBD1. V was pared by 6 bases and J by 0 bases, with 6 bases of the junction left unmatched. CDR1 is MNHEY and CDR2 is SMNVEV in the germline V gene (reference sequence). This CDR3 contains 16 residues. CDR3 DNA: TGTGCCAGCAGGGGGACAGGGAGAAGCTCCTACAATGAGCAGTTCTTC. This codes for CASRGTGRSSYNEQFF.

The V and J genes are TRBV23-1 and TRBJ2-1, with a tentative D call TRBD1 (7 bases). TRBV23-1 is treated as an ORF (open reading frame) with a function not yet certain. Trimming took off 7 bases at V and 5 bases at J, with 15 bases between the two ends. The CDR3 sequence is 14 residues long. The CDR3 is CASTAGQTNNEQFF. The CDR3 DNA is TGCGCCAGCACCGCGGGACAGACCAACAATGAGCAGTTCTTC.

This chain links TRBV18 with TRBJ2-7; D is tentatively TRBD1 or TRBD2 (5 bases each). The CDR3 has 14 residues. The germline gives CDR1 KGHSH, CDR2 LQKENI. V lost 3 bases, J lost 2 bases, and 11 bases lay in between. The CDR3 DNA is TGTGCCAGCTCACCCCGGGACGGAACCTACGAGCAGTACTTC. This codes for CASSPRDGTYEQYF.

Only a few counts were recorded for this clone. The chain has TRBV7-3 and TRBJ2-7; D is uncertain. Trimming cost V 3 bases and J 6 bases, with 12 bases left between them. The CDR3 is 13 amino acids. CDR1 and CDR2 from the germline V gene are SGHTA and FQGTGA. As DNA, the CDR3 is TGTGCCAGCAGCTTTACCACCGGGTCCGAGCAGTACTTC. It yields the protein CASSFTTGSEQYF.

The rearrangement joins TRBV11-2 to TRBJ1-6; D is unclear. Per the germline V gene, CDR1 is SGHAT and CDR2 is FQNNGV. The length of the CDR3 is 14 residues. The V and J ends lost 3 bases and 3 bases respectively, with 6 bases between them. This CDR3 is CASSFDGYNSPLHF. CDR3 coding DNA: TGTGCCAGCAGCTTCGACGGCTATAATTCACCCCTCCACTTT.

The count of this clone is one. The chain links TRBV12-3 or TRBV12-4 to TRBJ1-2; the D is unclear. With 0 bases removed from V and 4 bases from J, the gap between germline ends came to 6 bases. The CDR3 is 13 amino acids. CDR3 bases: TGTGCCAGCAGTTTAGCGGGAAGCTATGGCTACACCTTC. Translating it yields CASSLAGSYGYTF.

This clone was observed once. The chain joins TRBV6-5 to TRBJ1-2; D is unresolved. The V end was cut by 2 bases, the J end by 4 bases, with 11 bases between. Germline CDR1 MNHEY, CDR2 SVGAGI. The CDR3 runs to 14 residues. The CDR3 nucleotides are TGTGCCAGCAGTTACGGCAGCCGGGCCTATGGCTACACCTTC. Encoded protein: CASSYGSRAYGYTF.

The rearrangement joins TRBV7-6 to TRBJ2-5; D gene uncertain. Germline loops: CDR1 SGHVS, CDR2 FNYEAQ. The V end lost 0 bases, the J end lost 3 bases, and 8 bases lay between the germline ends. This CDR3 region has 14 residues. The CDR3 reads CASSLALPEETQYF. The CDR3 region has the DNA TGTGCCAGCAGCTTAGCTCTGCCAGAAGAGACCCAGTACTTC.